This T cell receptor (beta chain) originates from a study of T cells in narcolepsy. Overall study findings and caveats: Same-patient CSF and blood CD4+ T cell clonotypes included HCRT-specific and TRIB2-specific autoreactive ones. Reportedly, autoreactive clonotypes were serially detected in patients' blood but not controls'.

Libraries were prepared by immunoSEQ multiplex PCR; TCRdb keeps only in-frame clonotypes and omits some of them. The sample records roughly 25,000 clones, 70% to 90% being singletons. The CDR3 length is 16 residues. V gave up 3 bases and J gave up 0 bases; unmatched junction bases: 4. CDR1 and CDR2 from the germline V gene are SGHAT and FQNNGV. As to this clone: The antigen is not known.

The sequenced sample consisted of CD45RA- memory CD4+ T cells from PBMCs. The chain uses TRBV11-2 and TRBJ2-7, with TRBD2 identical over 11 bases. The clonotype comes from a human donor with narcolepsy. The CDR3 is CASSFSSGRFSYEQYF. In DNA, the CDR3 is TGTGCCAGCAGCTTCTCTAGCGGGAGGTTCTCCTACGAGCAGTACTTC.